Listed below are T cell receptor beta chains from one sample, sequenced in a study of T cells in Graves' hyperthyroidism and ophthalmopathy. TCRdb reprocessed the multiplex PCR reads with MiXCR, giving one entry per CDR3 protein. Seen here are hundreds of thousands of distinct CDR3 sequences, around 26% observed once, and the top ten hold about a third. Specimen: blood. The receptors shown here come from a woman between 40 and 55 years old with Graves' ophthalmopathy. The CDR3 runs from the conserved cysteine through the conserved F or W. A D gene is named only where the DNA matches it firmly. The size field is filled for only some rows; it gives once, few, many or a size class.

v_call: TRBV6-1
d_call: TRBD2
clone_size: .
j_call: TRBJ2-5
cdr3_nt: TGTGCCAGCACCAAAACCGGGACTAGTGTTATGGAGACCCAGTACTTC
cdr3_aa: CASTKTGTSVMETQYF

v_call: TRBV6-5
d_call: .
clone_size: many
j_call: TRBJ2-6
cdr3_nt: TGTGCCAGCATAAAGGGCGGAAACTCTGGGGCCAACGTCCTGACTTTC
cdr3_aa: CASIKGGNSGANVLTF

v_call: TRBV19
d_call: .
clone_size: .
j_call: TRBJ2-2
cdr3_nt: TGTGCCAGTAGGGACACATTAACCGGGGAGCTGTTTTTT
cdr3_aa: CASRDTLTGELFF

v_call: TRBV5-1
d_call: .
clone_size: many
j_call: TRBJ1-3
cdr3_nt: TGCGCCAGCAGCACGTCAGGGGTGAGAAACACCATATATTTT
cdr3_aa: CASSTSGVRNTIYF

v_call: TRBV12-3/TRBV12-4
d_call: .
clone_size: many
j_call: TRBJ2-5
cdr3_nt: TGTGCCAGCAGGGGGCAGGGTTCGGCTCATGGGGAGACCCAGTACTTC
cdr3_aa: CASRGQGSAHGETQYF

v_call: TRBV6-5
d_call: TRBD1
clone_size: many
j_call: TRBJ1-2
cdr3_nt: TGTGCCAGCTGGGACAGCTATGGCTACACCTTC
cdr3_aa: CASWDSYGYTF

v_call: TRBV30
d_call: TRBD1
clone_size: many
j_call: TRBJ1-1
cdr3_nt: TGTGCCTCCTCAGGGGGACAAGGAACTGAAGCTTTCTTT
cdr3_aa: CASSGGQGTEAFF

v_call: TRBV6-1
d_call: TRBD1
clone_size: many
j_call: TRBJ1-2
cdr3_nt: TGTGCCAGCAGTGAAAGGGGGACAGCCCTTTATGGCTACACCTTC
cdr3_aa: CASSERGTALYGYTF

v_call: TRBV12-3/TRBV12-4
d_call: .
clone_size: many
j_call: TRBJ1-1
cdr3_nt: TGTGCCAGCAGCCGGGGACAATTGAACACTGAAGCTTTCTTT
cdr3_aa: CASSRGQLNTEAFF

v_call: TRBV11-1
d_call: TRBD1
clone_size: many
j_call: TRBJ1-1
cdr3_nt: TGTGCCAGCAGCAACAGGGGCAGGAACACTGAAGCTTTCTTT
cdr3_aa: CASSNRGRNTEAFF

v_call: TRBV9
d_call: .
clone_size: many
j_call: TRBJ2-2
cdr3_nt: TGTGCCAGCAGCGTAGGGGTAGGGCAGCTAGTGGCCGGGGAGCTGTTTTTT
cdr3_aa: CASSVGVGQLVAGELFF

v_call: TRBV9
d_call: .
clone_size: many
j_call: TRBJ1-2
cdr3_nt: TGTGCCAGCAGCGTAGTAAGAGGGAACTACACCTTC
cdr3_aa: CASSVVRGNYTF

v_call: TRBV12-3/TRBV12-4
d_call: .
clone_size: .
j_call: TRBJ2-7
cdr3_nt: TGTGCCAGCAGTTTAAGATTGATCTCCTACGAGCAGTACTTC
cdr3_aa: CASSLRLISYEQYF

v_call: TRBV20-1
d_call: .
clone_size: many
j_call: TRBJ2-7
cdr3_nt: TGCAGTGCTAGTCTTTCTGACTGGCCCTACGAGCAGTACTTC
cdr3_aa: CSASLSDWPYEQYF

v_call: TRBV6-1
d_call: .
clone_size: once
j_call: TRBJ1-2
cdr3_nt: TGTGCCAGCAGTGAAGGACCGATCTATGGCTACACCTTC
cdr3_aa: CASSEGPIYGYTF

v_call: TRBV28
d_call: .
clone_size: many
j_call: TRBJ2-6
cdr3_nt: TGTGCCAGCAGTTTGGGCTCCCTTGGGGCCAACGTCCTGACTTTC
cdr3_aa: CASSLGSLGANVLTF

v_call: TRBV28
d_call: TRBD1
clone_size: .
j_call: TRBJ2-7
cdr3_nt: TGTGCCATCAGTAATTCCGGGACAGGCGAGCAGTACTTC
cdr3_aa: CAISNSGTGEQYF

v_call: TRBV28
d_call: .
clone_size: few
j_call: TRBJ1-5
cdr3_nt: TGTGCCAGCAGTTTTCGGGCTCTAATCCAGCCCCAGCATTTT
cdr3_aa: CASSFRALIQPQHF

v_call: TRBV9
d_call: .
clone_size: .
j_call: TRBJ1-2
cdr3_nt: TGTGCCAGCAGCGTATCGGGGAACTATGGCTACACCTTC
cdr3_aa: CASSVSGNYGYTF

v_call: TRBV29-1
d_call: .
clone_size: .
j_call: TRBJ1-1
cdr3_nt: TGCAGCGTTGATTCCGGGGAGGCCACTGAAGCTTTCTTT
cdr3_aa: CSVDSGEATEAFF

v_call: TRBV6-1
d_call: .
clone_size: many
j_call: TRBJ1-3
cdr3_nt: TGTGCCGGCGCAGGTGGAAGCTCTGGAAACACCATATATTTT
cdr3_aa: CAGAGGSSGNTIYF

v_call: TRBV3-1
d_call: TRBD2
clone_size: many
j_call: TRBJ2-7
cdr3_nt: TGTGCCAGCAGCCAAGGTAGCGGGAGGGCCAATTACGAGCAGTACTTC
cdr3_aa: CASSQGSGRANYEQYF

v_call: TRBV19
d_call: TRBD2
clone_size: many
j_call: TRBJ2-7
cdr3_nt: TGTGCCAGTAGTATGGGGACTAGCGGCACCTACGAGCAGTACTTC
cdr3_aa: CASSMGTSGTYEQYF

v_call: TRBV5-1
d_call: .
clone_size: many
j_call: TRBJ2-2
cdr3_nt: TGCGCCAGCAGCGGTACGGGGTTCGCTGGGGAGCTGTTTTTT
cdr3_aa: CASSGTGFAGELFF

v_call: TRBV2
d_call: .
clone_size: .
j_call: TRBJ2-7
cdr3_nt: TGTGCCAGCAGTGAAGACAATCAGCGGCCTTTCCACGAGCAGTACTTC
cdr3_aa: CASSEDNQRPFHEQYF

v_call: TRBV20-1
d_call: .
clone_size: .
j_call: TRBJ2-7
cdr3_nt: TGCAGTGCTTCGGGGTTCTACGAGCAGTACTTC
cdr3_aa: CSASGFYEQYF

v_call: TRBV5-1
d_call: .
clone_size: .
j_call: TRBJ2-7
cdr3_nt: TGCGCCAGCAGCTTGTTCCCCCAGGCACTTAGCTCCTACGAGCAGTACTTC
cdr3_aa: CASSLFPQALSSYEQYF

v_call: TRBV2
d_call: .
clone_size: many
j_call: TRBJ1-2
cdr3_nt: TGTGCCAGCAGTGAAGCTGGGATCACGGGCGGCTACACCTTC
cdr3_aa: CASSEAGITGGYTF

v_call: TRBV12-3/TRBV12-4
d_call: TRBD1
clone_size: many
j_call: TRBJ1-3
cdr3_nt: TGTGCCAGCAGTTTAGGGGACAGCTTTGGAAACACCATATATTTT
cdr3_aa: CASSLGDSFGNTIYF

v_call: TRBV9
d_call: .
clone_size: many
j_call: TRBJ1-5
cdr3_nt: TGTGCCAGCAGCAGGGGGGGTCCAGGGATCAATCAGCCCCAGCATTTT
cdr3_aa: CASSRGGPGINQPQHF

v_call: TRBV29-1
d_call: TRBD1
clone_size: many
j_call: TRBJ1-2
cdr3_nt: TGCAGCGCCAGCTCAGGGGGCTATGGCTACACCTTC
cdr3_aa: CSASSGGYGYTF

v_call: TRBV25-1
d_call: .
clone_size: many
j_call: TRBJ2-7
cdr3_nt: TGTGCCAGCAGTGATACTAGGGTGCAGTACTTC
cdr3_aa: CASSDTRVQYF

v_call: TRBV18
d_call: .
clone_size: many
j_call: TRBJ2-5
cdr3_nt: TGTGCCAGCTCACCAGAGTTTTTGCCCCAAGAGACCCAGTACTTC
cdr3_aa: CASSPEFLPQETQYF

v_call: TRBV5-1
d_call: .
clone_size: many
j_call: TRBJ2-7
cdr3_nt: TGCGCCAGCAGCTTGGACAGCCCCTACGAGCAGTACTTC
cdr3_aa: CASSLDSPYEQYF

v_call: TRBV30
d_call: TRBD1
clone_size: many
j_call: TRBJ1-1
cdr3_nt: TGTGCCTGGATTAGGACAGGGATGAACACTGAAGCTTTCTTT
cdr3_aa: CAWIRTGMNTEAFF

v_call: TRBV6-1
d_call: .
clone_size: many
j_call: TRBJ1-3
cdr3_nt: TGTGCCAGCAGTGAAGCGAGAGGAAACACCATATATTTT
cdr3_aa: CASSEARGNTIYF

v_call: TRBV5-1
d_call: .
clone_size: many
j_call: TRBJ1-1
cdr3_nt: TGCGCCAGCAGCTTGAAGTGGGACGGCGCCGCCGGACAGAACACTGAAGCTTTCTTT
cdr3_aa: CASSLKWDGAAGQNTEAFF

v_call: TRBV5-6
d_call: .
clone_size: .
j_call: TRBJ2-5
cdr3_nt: TGTGCCAGCAGCTTGAGAGGCGTGTACCAAGAGACCCAGTACTTC
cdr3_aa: CASSLRGVYQETQYF

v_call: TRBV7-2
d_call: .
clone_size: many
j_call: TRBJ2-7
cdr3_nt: TGTGCCAGCAGCTTAGACTCGGGAGCAATCGAGCAGTACTTC
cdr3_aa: CASSLDSGAIEQYF

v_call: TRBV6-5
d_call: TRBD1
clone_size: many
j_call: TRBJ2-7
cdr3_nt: TGTGCCAGCAGCTCCCCTCGGACAGGCAGCTCCTACGAGCAGTACTTC
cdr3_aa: CASSSPRTGSSYEQYF

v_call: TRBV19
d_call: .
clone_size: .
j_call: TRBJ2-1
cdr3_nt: TGTGCCAGCCGGGTCAGGAACCGCTACGAGCAGTTCTTC
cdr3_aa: CASRVRNRYEQFF

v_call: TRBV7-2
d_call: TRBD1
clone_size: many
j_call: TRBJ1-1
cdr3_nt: TGTGCCAGCACCTCCCCGACAGGGATCACTGAAGCTTTCTTT
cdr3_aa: CASTSPTGITEAFF

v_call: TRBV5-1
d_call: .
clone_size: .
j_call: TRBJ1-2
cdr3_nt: TGCGCCAGCAGCTTCGGCTGGCAGGGCGTCTATGGCTACACCTTC
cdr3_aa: CASSFGWQGVYGYTF

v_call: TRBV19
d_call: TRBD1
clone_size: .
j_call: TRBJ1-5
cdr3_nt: TGTGCCAGTAGTTCAGGGACAGGGAATCAGCCCCAGCATTTT
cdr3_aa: CASSSGTGNQPQHF

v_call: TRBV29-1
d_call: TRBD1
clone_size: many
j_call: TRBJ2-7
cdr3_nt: TGCAGCGCTACGACAGGGTGGGAGCAGTACTTC
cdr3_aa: CSATTGWEQYF